The rows below give T cell receptor beta chains drawn from one sample of a study of CXCR3-negative and CXCR3-positive naive CD8 T cells. With the 5' RACE reads reprocessed, TCRdb shows one record per CDR3 protein and no DNA. The sample has approximately 83,000 distinct CDR3 sequences, and its top ten clones hold over 1.5%. Sequencing was done on a sample of naive CXCR3- CD8+ T cells from blood. These receptors were taken from a human donor in good health. Some clones in this sample may be carry-over from other donors' samples. CDR3s include the opening cysteine and the closing phenylalanine or tryptophan.

CDR3aa	j_gene	v_gene	len
CASSLIAGGSTGELFF	TRBJ2-2	TRBV5-1	16
CASSSLKLAPPYNEQFF	TRBJ2-1	TRBV5-4	17
CASSQDRGGGRHEQFF	TRBJ2-1	TRBV4-1	16
CASSESSGSGEQYF	TRBJ2-7	TRBV2	14
CSATSPLVNEQFF	TRBJ2-1	TRBV29-1	13
CASSLGLAPHNEQFF	TRBJ2-1	TRBV7-9	15
CASSPVGLAYNEQFF	TRBJ2-1	TRBV7-3	15
CSARNTGELFF	TRBJ2-2	TRBV20-1	11
CASSLDNPDTQYF	TRBJ2-3	TRBV11-3	13
CASSPGRVGPNTEALF	TRBJ1-1	TRBV9	16
CASSQGQGPPYEQYF	TRBJ2-7	TRBV28	15
CASSYSLDGRQFF	TRBJ2-1	TRBV6-5	13
CASSSGTSGRPNEQFF	TRBJ2-1	TRBV7-9	16
CSVSRAGGAGETQYF	TRBJ2-5	TRBV29-1	15
CASTPVVGDYEQYF	TRBJ2-7	TRBV7-2	14
CSARDGWEQFF	TRBJ2-1	TRBV20-1	11
CSALAEASGNTIYF	TRBJ1-3	TRBV29-1	14
CSVETGQGWKNEQFF	TRBJ2-1	TRBV29-1	15
CASSPRQGRSYNEQFF	TRBJ2-1	TRBV6-2/TRBV6-3	16
CASSQGLAGGPYNEQFF	TRBJ2-1	TRBV3-1	17
CASSRDRTGELFF	TRBJ2-2	TRBV13	13
CASSLGSGQGYYEQYF	TRBJ2-7	TRBV28	16
CASSSRGGRGTEAFF	TRBJ1-1	TRBV7-9	15
CASTPQGGLGSNTEAFF	TRBJ1-1	TRBV4-2	17
CASSEAEAGDLYEQYF	TRBJ2-7	TRBV2	16
CASRRSSAEAYGYTF	TRBJ1-2	TRBV2	15
CSAQGAAGGPFRVGEAFF	TRBJ1-1	TRBV29-1	18
CSVEDSTAPEMNTEAFF	TRBJ1-1	TRBV29-1	17
CASSFGTSGDTQYF	TRBJ2-3	TRBV5-1	14
CASSQFRGVYEQFF	TRBJ2-1	TRBV4-3	14
CASSQGDGYSYNEQFF	TRBJ2-1	TRBV14	16
CSAKGTRSFPDTQYF	TRBJ2-3	TRBV20-1	15
CSVEGTDTQYF	TRBJ2-3	TRBV29-1	11
CASSQDWAGGTEAFF	TRBJ1-1	TRBV4-1	15
CASSQDVCLGSSYNSPLHF	TRBJ1-6	TRBV23-1	19
CATLDRAYEQYF	TRBJ2-7	TRBV6-5	12
CASRLTGGVNPIDTQYF	TRBJ2-3	TRBV11-3	17
CASTQTGGSYNEQFF	TRBJ2-1	TRBV2	15